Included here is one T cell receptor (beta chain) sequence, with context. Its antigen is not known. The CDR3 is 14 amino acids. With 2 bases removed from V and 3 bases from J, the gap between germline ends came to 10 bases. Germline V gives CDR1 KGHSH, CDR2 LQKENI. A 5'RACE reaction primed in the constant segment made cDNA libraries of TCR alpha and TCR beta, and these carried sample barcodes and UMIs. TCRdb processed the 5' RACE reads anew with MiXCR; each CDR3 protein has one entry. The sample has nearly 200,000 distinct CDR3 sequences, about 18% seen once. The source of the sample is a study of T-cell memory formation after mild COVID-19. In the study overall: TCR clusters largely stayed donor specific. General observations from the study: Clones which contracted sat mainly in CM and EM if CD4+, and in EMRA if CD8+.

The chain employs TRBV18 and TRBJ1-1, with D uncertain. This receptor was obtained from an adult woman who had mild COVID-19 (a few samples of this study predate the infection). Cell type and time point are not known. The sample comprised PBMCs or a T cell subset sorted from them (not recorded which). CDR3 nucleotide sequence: TGTGCCAGCTCACCATTGGCAGAGGACACTGAAGCTTTCTTT. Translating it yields CASSPLAEDTEAFF.